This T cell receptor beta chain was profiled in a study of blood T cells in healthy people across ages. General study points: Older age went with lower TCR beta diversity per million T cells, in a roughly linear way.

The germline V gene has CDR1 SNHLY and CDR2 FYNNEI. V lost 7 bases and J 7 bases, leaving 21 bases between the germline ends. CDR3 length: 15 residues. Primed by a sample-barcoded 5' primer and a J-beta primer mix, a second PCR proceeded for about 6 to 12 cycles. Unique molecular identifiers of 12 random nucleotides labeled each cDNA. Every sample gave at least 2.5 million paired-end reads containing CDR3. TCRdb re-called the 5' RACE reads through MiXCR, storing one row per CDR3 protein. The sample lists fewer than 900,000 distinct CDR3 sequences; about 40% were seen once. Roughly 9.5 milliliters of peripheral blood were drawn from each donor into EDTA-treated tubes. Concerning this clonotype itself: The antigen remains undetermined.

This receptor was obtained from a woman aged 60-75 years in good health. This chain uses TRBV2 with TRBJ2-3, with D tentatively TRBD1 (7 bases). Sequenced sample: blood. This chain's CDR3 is CASKAGAGGRNTQYF. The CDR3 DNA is TGTGCCAGCAAAGCCGGGGCAGGGGGGCGGAATACGCAGTATTTT.